The clone carrying this T cell receptor beta chain came up many times. The germline gives CDR1 SGHKS, CDR2 YYEKEE (reference sequence). V lost 0 bases and J lost 2, with 10 bases in between. The CDR3 is made up of 15 amino acids. This specimen belongs to a study of neurological immune-mediated disorders. Sequencing runs each yielded over 200 million TCR-beta sequences from 15-18 subjects. TCRdb called the 5' RACE reads again in MiXCR, with one record for every CDR3 protein. The table records approximately 45,000 distinct CDR3 sequences, roughly 13% of them present only once. V and J are TRBV5-5 and TRBJ2-3; either TRBD1 or TRBD2 may fit D (6 bases each). The TCR was taken from a female donor in good health. Sequencing was done on a sample of PBMCs. The CDR3: CASSLGGAFTDTQYF. The DNA for the CDR3 is TGTGCCAGCAGCTTGGGGGGGGCATTCACAGATACGCAGTATTTT.